A selection of T cell receptor beta chains follows, all from one sample in a study of T cell repertoires in cytomegalovirus infection. No cognate antigen is known for these TCRs. TCRdb used MiXCR to reprocess the reads, holding one entry per CDR3 protein. The table lists a few hundred thousand distinct CDR3 sequences, 40% of them singletons. The sample was cultured PBMCs, taken from culture after CMV antigen stimulation. These receptors were collected from a human donor in good health (CMV status not recorded). Some clones in this sample may be carry-over from other donors' samples. The CDR3 runs from the conserved cysteine through the conserved F or W. The D gene is left open where the match is weak. The listing skips clone size in some rows; elsewhere it reads once, few, many or a size class.

>TRBV20-1|.|.|TRBJ1-1
CSARLGQGLGTEAFF
TGCAGTGCTAGACTCGGGCAGGGTCTAGGCACTGAAGCTTTCTTT
>TRBV4-2|many|.|TRBJ1-1
CASSHGLRAGLTTEAFF
TGTGCCAGCAGCCATGGTCTTCGGGCAGGGTTGACCACTGAAGCTTTCTTT
>TRBV7-6|few|.|TRBJ1-5
CASSKSPRQAFNQPQHF
TGTGCCAGCAGCAAGTCCCCCCGACAGGCTTTCAATCAGCCCCAGCATTTT
>TRBV12-3/TRBV12-4|.|.|TRBJ1-4
CASSLMGWNEKLFF
TGTGCCAGCAGTTTAATGGGCTGGAATGAAAAACTGTTTTTT
>TRBV4-1|.|TRBD2|TRBJ2-1
CATRSGGAYNEQFF
TGCGCCACCCGAAGCGGGGGGGCCTACAATGAGCAGTTCTTC
>TRBV12-3/TRBV12-4|few|.|TRBJ2-6
CASSPPSGRISGANVLTF
TGTGCCAGCAGCCCCCCCTCAGGACGGATCTCTGGGGCCAACGTCCTGACTTTC
>TRBV6-5|.|.|TRBJ1-1
CASSTPGTPRAFF
TGTGCCAGCAGTACGCCCGGGACTCCAAGAGCTTTCTTT
>TRBV28|few|.|TRBJ2-2
CASSFYEGQGTGELFF
TGTGCCAGCAGTTTCTACGAAGGGCAGGGAACCGGGGAGCTGTTTTTT
>TRBV4-1|.|.|TRBJ2-1
CASSPPGLGNEQFF
TGCGCCAGCAGCCCCCCGGGTCTAGGCAATGAGCAGTTCTTC
>TRBV7-2|.|.|TRBJ2-5
CASSLGGTHLEETQYF
TGTGCCAGCAGCTTAGGCGGGACTCACCTCGAAGAGACCCAGTACTTC
>TRBV11-2|.|.|TRBJ2-3
CASSLVFPITDTQYF
TGTGCCAGCAGCTTAGTCTTTCCGATCACAGATACGCAGTATTTT
>TRBV7-2|few|.|TRBJ1-6
CASSSDTLSPLHF
TGTGCCAGCAGCTCAGACACTCTTTCACCCCTCCACTTT
>TRBV7-2|.|.|TRBJ2-5
CASSLGSGRGMETQYF
TGTGCCAGCAGCTTAGGGTCTGGCAGGGGTATGGAGACCCAGTACTTC
>TRBV2|.|TRBD1|TRBJ2-5
CARKGQGETQYF
TGTGCCAGGAAGGGACAGGGGGAGACCCAGTACTTC
>TRBV6-1|.|.|TRBJ1-5
CASRTGTYSNQPQHF
TGTGCCAGCAGGACCGGAACCTATAGCAATCAGCCCCAGCATTTT
>TRBV7-8|few|TRBD1|TRBJ1-2
CASTPARDRGFHGYTF
TGTGCCAGCACCCCCGCCCGGGACAGGGGTTTTCATGGCTACACCTTC
>TRBV4-1|.|TRBD2|TRBJ2-2
CASSQERLAGFTGELFF
TGCGCCAGCAGCCAAGAAAGGCTAGCGGGGTTCACCGGGGAGCTGTTTTTT
>TRBV25-1|.|.|TRBJ1-3
CASSELGPSGNTIYF
TGTGCCAGCAGTGAATTGGGGCCCTCTGGAAACACCATATATTTT
>TRBV3-1|.|.|TRBJ2-7
CASSQAGGYDEQYF
TGTGCCAGCAGCCAAGCCGGTGGGTATGACGAGCAGTACTTC
>TRBV4-1|.|.|TRBJ2-7
CASSRSDGYEQYF
TGCGCCAGCAGCCGCTCGGACGGCTACGAGCAGTACTTC
>TRBV5-1|.|TRBD2|TRBJ2-3
CASRTGTSGALIDTQYF
TGCGCCAGCAGAACCGGGACTAGCGGGGCCCTGATAGATACGCAGTATTTT
>TRBV7-9|.|.|TRBJ2-2
CASSLKFGGLGPTGELFF
TGTGCCAGCAGCTTGAAATTCGGAGGACTTGGGCCAACCGGGGAGCTGTTTTTT
>TRBV7-2|many|TRBD2|TRBJ2-1
CASSRSRLAGYNEQFF
TGTGCCAGCAGCCGGAGCCGACTAGCGGGTTACAATGAGCAGTTCTTC
>TRBV7-9|few|.|TRBJ2-3
CASSPPGWGGLDTQYF
TGTGCCAGCAGCCCCCCCGGCTGGGGTGGGCTGGATACGCAGTATTTT
>TRBV30|.|.|TRBJ1-1
CACRSGGNTEAFF
TGTGCCTGTCGATCGGGGGGGAACACTGAAGCTTTCTTT
>TRBV11-2|few|TRBD2|TRBJ2-7
CATSIYTGGYEQYF
TGTGCCACTTCGATATACACGGGGGGCTACGAGCAGTACTTC
>TRBV7-6|.|.|TRBJ2-1
CASSFRGGANEQFF
TGTGCCAGCAGCTTCAGGGGGGGGGCGAATGAGCAGTTCTTC
>TRBV11-2|.|.|TRBJ2-3
CASSFRGRADTQYF
TGTGCCAGCAGCTTCAGGGGTCGGGCAGATACGCAGTATTTT
>TRBV7-2|few|TRBD2|TRBJ2-2
CASSLPYLAGRTGELFF
TGTGCCAGCAGCTTACCCTACTTAGCGGGAAGAACCGGGGAGCTGTTTTTT
>TRBV10-1|.|.|TRBJ2-3
CASSEGHSTDTQYF
TGCGCCAGCAGCGAAGGACACAGCACAGATACGCAGTATTTT
>TRBV11-2|.|.|TRBJ2-1
CASSSLTGPSYNEQFF
TGTGCCAGCAGCTCGTTGACAGGCCCCTCCTACAATGAGCAGTTCTTC
>TRBV20-1|.|.|TRBJ1-2
CSAAGQSRYYGYTF
TGCAGTGCTGCAGGGCAGTCACGGTACTATGGCTACACCTTC
>TRBV10-3|few|.|TRBJ1-5
CAISGYRIDQPQHF
TGTGCCATCAGTGGCTACAGGATTGATCAGCCCCAGCATTTT
>TRBV20-1|.|TRBD2|TRBJ2-1
CSGTTSGSLTEQFF
TGCAGTGGTACGACTAGCGGGAGTTTAACTGAGCAGTTCTTC
>TRBV6-2/TRBV6-3|.|.|TRBJ2-4
CASSRGGQFNIQYF
TGTGCCAGCAGTCGCGGGGGACAATTCAACATTCAGTACTTC
>TRBV29-1|few|.|TRBJ2-3
CSVETEDTQYF
TGCAGCGTTGAAACAGAAGATACGCAGTATTTT
>TRBV6-1|.|TRBD2|TRBJ2-7
CASISREGEYEQYF
TGTGCCAGCATCTCACGGGAGGGCGAATACGAGCAGTACTTC
>TRBV6-2/TRBV6-3|.|.|TRBJ2-4
CASSKAGTTNIQYF
TGTGCCAGCAGTAAGGCCGGGACAACAAACATTCAGTACTTC
>TRBV7-2|few|TRBD2|TRBJ2-7
CASSLVSLAGILYEQYF
TGTGCCAGCAGCTTAGTCTCCCTAGCGGGGATCCTCTACGAGCAGTACTTC
>TRBV7-9|.|.|TRBJ1-1
CASSFREVVPEAFF
TGTGCCAGCAGCTTTAGGGAGGTAGTGCCTGAAGCTTTCTTT
>TRBV20-1|.|.|TRBJ2-1
CSARDGGGSSYNEQFF
TGCAGTGCTAGAGATGGCGGAGGGAGCTCCTACAATGAGCAGTTCTTC
>TRBV12-5|.|TRBD1|TRBJ2-1
CASAQRQGDKQFF
TGTGCTAGTGCCCAAAGGCAGGGGGACAAACAGTTCTTC
>TRBV7-2|few|.|TRBJ1-4
CASSLNRATHEKLFF
TGTGCCAGCAGCTTAAACAGGGCGACCCATGAAAAACTGTTTTTT
>TRBV6-6|.|TRBD1|TRBJ1-1
CATVTGANTEAFF
TGTGCCACCGTGACAGGGGCGAACACTGAAGCTTTCTTT
>TRBV28|.|.|TRBJ1-3
CASRARGGNTIYF
TGTGCCAGTCGGGCCCGGGGCGGAAACACCATATATTTT
>TRBV7-6|few|.|TRBJ2-1
CASSLARGGEQFF
TGTGCCAGCAGCTTAGCTAGGGGTGGTGAGCAGTTCTTC